This TCR beta chain derives from a study of Graves' ophthalmopathy and Graves' hyperthyroidism. Points from the study as a whole: Detection in blood was also observed for most expanded thyroid clonotypes above 0.001 frequency.

TCR beta CDR3 amplification used RNA transcripts. An opening RT-PCR round employed HTBI primers and preceded a second-round multiplex PCR. Via MiXCR, TCRdb re-called the multiplex PCR reads, giving one row per CDR3 protein. Altogether 1 million to 1.3 million distinct CDR3 sequences are present, about two fifths being singletons, with the ten largest covering 11%. This clonotype was recorded once. Its antigen remains unidentified. CDR1 ENHRY and CDR2 SYGVKD come from the germline V gene. Trimming at V came to 4 bases and at J to 5 bases, leaving 10 bases not matched to a gene. The CDR3 is 15 residues long.

The chain carries TRBV10-3 and TRBJ1-1, with 7 positions matching TRBD1. Sequenced: peripheral blood or thyroid tissue (not recorded which). The clonotype was recovered from an adult man with Graves' hyperthyroidism. Here the CDR3 reads CAISGVASTGTEAFF. DNA of the CDR3: TGTGCCATCAGTGGTGTGGCCTCGACAGGGACTGAAGCTTTCTTT.